This T cell receptor (beta chain) was retrieved from a study of blood T cell repertoires in COVID-19. The wider study: COVID-19 samples, acute and convalescent, were from the United States, Italy and Spain. PBMCs, B-cell-depleted T cells, or T cells were the source of the cDNA or gDNA that made up the material.

Residents of 24 US areas, aged about 18 to 95 years, made up the participants. Two negative PCRs, clearance, or symptom resolution characterized the recovered Cohort 3 donors. V shed 0 bases and J shed 4 bases, with 12 bases lying between them. CDR1 is SGHVS and CDR2 is FQNEAQ in the germline V gene. The CDR3 length is 15 residues. Produced via immunoSEQ multiplex PCR; TCRdb's table is partial and in-frame only. Among nearly 400,000 clones listed, roughly 86% were seen once. Sample: PBMCs or T cells enriched from blood (not recorded which). This clonotype was obtained from a woman aged 30 to 39 who had recovered from COVID-19. V and J are TRBV7-8 and TRBJ1-1; the D gene is possibly TRBD1 (5 bases). The CDR3 DNA reads TGTGCCAGCAGCTTAGCTAGTCGGGGGGGCACTGAAGCTTTCTTT. Its protein is CASSLASRGGTEAFF.